This T cell receptor (beta chain) was obtained from a study of cytomegalovirus exposure and HLA in healthy donors. Study findings and constraints: Further analysis was carried out later, and it showed several of the most significant clusters appearing linked to common viral pathogens.

CDR3 length: 18 amino acids. In germline, CDR1 is SGHVS, CDR2 FQNEAQ. Trimming at V came to 5 bases and at J to 4 bases, leaving 19 bases not matched to a gene. A multiplex PCR was run with 60 Vbeta primers and 13 Jbeta primers. Assay: immunoSEQ multiplex PCR; the TCRdb copy retains only in-frame clones and omits some. The sample gives around 120,000 clones, about 81% of which show up once; more than 7% is in the top ten. In regard to this clone: Its target is not known.

V usage is TRBV7-8 and J usage is TRBJ1-1, with 7 bases identical to TRBD1. The source material was PBMCs. The sequence derives from a woman in her forties or fifties in good health and CMV-seropositive. The CDR3 region is CASSGRWGQPFRGTEAFF. CDR3 sequence (DNA): TGTGCCAGCAGCGGGCGGTGGGGACAGCCTTTTCGAGGCACTGAAGCTTTCTTT.